These 17 T cell receptor beta chains were sequenced from one sample in a study of technical replicates of blood from several donors. Clones were read by immunoSEQ multiplex PCR, and TCRdb kept only the in-frame ones, dropping some. In the table there are about 83,000 clones, about 94% of which are singletons. The sequenced sample consisted of T cells isolated from PBMCs. The receptors stem from a human donor in good health.

The V call is TRBV15, the J call TRBJ1-1; TRBD1 agrees at 7 bases. The CDR3 sequence is 15 residues long. The ends lost 0 bases at V and 1 base at J; junction bases unmatched: 2. Per germline, CDR1 LNHNV and CDR2 YYDKDF (reference sequence). The CDR3 DNA sequence: TGTGCCACCAGCAGAGATAACAGGGGGAACACTGAAGCTTTCTTT. Translated, it gives CATSRDNRGNTEAFF.

In this sample, this clone turned up once. The chain recombines TRBV7-7 with TRBJ2-3; 8 nucleotides align to TRBD2. The CDR3 covers 13 residues. The V and J ends lost 5 bases and 6 bases, in that order; junction bases with no gene match: 4. Germline V gene lookup returns CDR1 SSHAT and CDR2 FNYEAQ (reference sequence). CDR3 nucleotides: TGTGCCAGCAGCCTTAGCGGGACGGATACGCAGTATTTT. This sequence encodes CASSLSGTDTQYF.

This sequence joins TRBV28 and TRBJ2-4, with 11 bases that match TRBD2. The CDR3 contains 15 residues. CDR1 and CDR2 (germline): MDHEN, SYDVKM. The V segment lost 5 bases and the J segment 10 bases; nucleotides outside the gene matches: 10. The CDR3 here is CASSPHTSGSVIQYF. DNA of the CDR3: TGTGCCAGCAGTCCTCATACTAGCGGGAGCGTTATTCAGTACTTC.

This clone was seen once. The CDR3 DNA reads TGTGCCAGCTGGGACACAAATCAGCCCCAGCATTTT. Encoded protein: CASWDTNQPQHF. The chain is built from TRBV6-5 and TRBJ1-5; TRBD1 is a possible D gene (6 bases). CDR3 length: 12 amino acids. V lost 8 bases, J lost 4 bases, and 9 bases lay in between. Germline V gene lookup returns CDR1 MNHEY and CDR2 SVGAGI.

The chain carries TRBV27 and TRBJ2-2; tentatively, D is TRBD2 (6 bases). The CDR3 covers 14 residues. Looked up from germline, CDR1 is MNHEY and CDR2 is SMNVEV (reference sequence). V was clipped by 4 bases and J by 10 bases, with 16 bases between them. The CDR3 DNA reads TGTGCCAGCAGTTCGGGACCCGGGGGTGAGGAGCTGTTTTTT. Amino acid sequence: CASSSGPGGEELFF.

This clone has more than one count but fewer than ten. The chain employs TRBV7-9 and TRBJ1-1, with TRBD1 identical over 8 bases. V dropped 5 bases and J dropped 1; count of bases not matched to a gene: 3. The germline CDR1 and CDR2 sequences are SEHNR and FQNEAQ (reference sequence). CDR3 length: 14 residues. CDR3 loop: CASSLGQANTEAFF. The CDR3 nucleotides read TGTGCCAGCAGCCTGGGACAGGCGAACACTGAAGCTTTCTTT.

This rearrangement joins TRBV9 to TRBJ1-5; 9 bases are a match to TRBD1. Trimming at V came to 3 bases and at J to 2 bases, leaving 6 bases not matched to a gene. The CDR3 has 16 amino acids. The germline V gene has CDR1 SGDLS and CDR2 YYNGEE. The CDR3 DNA is TGTGCCAGCAGCGAGGGGGACAGGGTTGGCAATCAGCCCCAGCATTTT. Translation: CASSEGDRVGNQPQHF.

The V gene is TRBV28, the J gene TRBJ2-7; the D gene is possibly TRBD1 (6 bases). The germline CDR1 and CDR2 sequences are MDHEN and SYDVKM. The CDR3 totals 14 residues. V was trimmed by 9 bases and J by 4 bases, leaving 19 bases between them. CDR3 bases: TGTGCCAGTCACCCGGCACAACAGGGTTACGAGCAGTACTTC. Protein: CASHPAQQGYEQYF.

The chain recombines TRBV29-1 with TRBJ2-5; tentatively, D is TRBD1 (5 bases). CDR1 and CDR2 (germline): SQVTM, ANQGSEA. The CDR3 length is 13 residues. The V end lost 4 bases, the J end lost 3 bases, and 12 bases lay between the germline ends. The CDR3 region has the DNA TGCAGCGTTGTAGCTGCAGGGAAAGAGACCCAGTACTTC. Translation: CSVVAAGKETQYF.

The chain joins TRBV4-2 to TRBJ2-7; D gene unclear. Germline-derived CDR1 and CDR2 are LGHNA and YNFKEQ. The CDR3 has 14 amino acids. V was cut by 1 base and J by 4 bases, with 11 bases left in between. The chain's CDR3 is CASSQANTGYEQYF. CDR3 nucleotides: TGTGCCAGCAGCCAAGCAAATACTGGTTACGAGCAGTACTTC.

The rearrangement uses TRBV6-1 and TRBJ1-1; TRBD1 matches 8 bases. CDR3 length: 14 amino acids. V shed 6 bases and J 8 bases; nucleotides not matched to a gene: 11. CDR1 is MNHNS, CDR2 SASEGT, per germline. The CDR3 sequence is CASRSSDRVWEAFF. The CDR3 DNA reads TGTGCCAGCAGATCTTCGGACAGGGTTTGGGAAGCTTTCTTT.

The chain links TRBV6-5 to TRBJ2-1, with D possibly matching TRBD2 (6 bases). There are 15 residues in the CDR3. The V end was cut by 4 bases, the J end by 6 bases, with 16 bases between. Germline V gives CDR1 MNHEY, CDR2 SVGAGI. For the CDR3, the DNA is TGTGCCAGCAGTTTATGGAGGGCCTACAGCAATGAGCAGTTCTTC. It translates to CASSLWRAYSNEQFF.

The sample holds one count of this clone. The J gene is TRBJ1-2, the V gene TRBV7-9; a possible D gene is TRBD1 (5 bases). This CDR3 spans 16 amino acids. Per the germline V gene, CDR1 is SEHNR and CDR2 is FQNEAQ (reference sequence). V was clipped by 3 bases and J by 1 base, with 15 bases between them. CDR3 nucleotides: TGTGCCAGCAGCTTTAGCAGGGCAAAGCTTAACTATGGCTACACCTTC. This sequence encodes CASSFSRAKLNYGYTF. The complete variable domain, with remaining parts taken from reference TRBV7-9 and TRBJ1-2, reads DTGVSQNPRHKITKRGQNVTFRCDPISEHNRLYWYRQTLGQGPEFLTYFQNEAQLEKSRLLSDRFSAERPKGSFSTLEIQRTEQGDSAMYLCASSFSRAKLNYGYTFGSGTRLTVV.

This chain uses TRBV12-1 with TRBJ1-2. TRBV12-1 is classified as a pseudogene. This CDR3 is built from 16 residues. In nucleotides, the CDR3 is TGTGCCAGCAGCCCCCCTTTAGACTGGTTTAACTATGGCTACACCTTC. Protein product: CASSPPLDWFNYGYTF.

This clone was recorded only once. The V gene is TRBV5-1, the J gene TRBJ1-5, with 7 bases identical to TRBD1. The J segment lost 6 bases and the V segment lost 4 bases, leaving 7 bases of the junction unmatched. Germline lookup yields CDR1 SGHRS and CDR2 YFSETQ. The CDR3 spans 14 residues. CDR3 region: CASSRTGESQPQHF. The CDR3, as DNA: TGCGCCAGCAGCAGAACAGGGGAGAGTCAGCCCCAGCATTTT.

This clone was counted a single time. This chain connects TRBV5-1 to TRBJ2-3; 8 nucleotides match TRBD2. The CDR3 runs to 17 residues. Germline V CDR1 and CDR2: SGHRS, YFSETQ. The ends lost 0 bases at V and 6 bases at J; junction bases unmatched: 12. The CDR3 loop reads CASSLEGRPGGVDTQYF. CDR3 bases: TGCGCCAGCAGCTTGGAAGGGAGGCCGGGAGGGGTTGATACGCAGTATTTT.

The chain uses TRBV5-1 and TRBJ2-7; TRBD1 matches at 10 bases. From germline, CDR1 is SGHRS and CDR2 YFSETQ. V lost 4 bases, J lost 2 bases, and 6 bases stayed unmatched. The length of the CDR3 is 15 residues. CDR3 sequence: CASSITGTGAYEQYF. CDR3 bases: TGCGCCAGCAGCATAACCGGGACAGGGGCCTACGAGCAGTACTTC. Full variable domain (outside the CDR3, taken from reference TRBV5-1 and TRBJ2-7): KAGVTQTPRYLIKTRGQQVTLSCSPISGHRSVSWYQQTPGQGLQFLFEYFSETQRNKGNFPGRFSGRQFSNSRSEMNVSTLELGDSALYLCASSITGTGAYEQYFGPGTRLTVT.